This T cell receptor (beta chain) stems from a study of T-cell memory formation after mild COVID-19. To note about this clonotype: Its target is unknown.

The V gene lost 0 bases and the J gene lost 6 bases, with 5 bases spanning the gap. The CDR3 is 13 residues long. The germline V gene has CDR1 SGHTA and CDR2 FQGTGA. General study results and limits: Contracting clones localized mainly to CM and EM when CD4+ and mainly to EMRA when CD8+.

TCR alpha and TCR beta cDNA libraries carrying sample barcodes and UMIs were produced by 5'RACE using constant-segment primers. Each CDR3 protein is one row after TCRdb ran MiXCR on the 5' RACE reads. The sample contains 250,000 to 300,000 distinct CDR3 sequences, less than 20% of which appear only once. The clonotype originates from a young man who had mild COVID-19 (a few samples of this study predate the infection). Cell type and time point are not known. The chain recombines TRBV7-3 with TRBJ2-2; unclear D gene. The sample comprised PBMCs or a T cell subset sorted from them (not recorded which). CDR3 in amino acids: CASSLTESGELFF. Written as DNA, the CDR3 is TGTGCCAGCAGCTTAACAGAGTCCGGGGAGCTGTTTTTT.